What follows are 8 T cell receptor beta chains derived from one specimen sequenced in a study of OX40 agonist ivuxolimab in advanced cancers. Some clones are missing from TCRdb's copy, which holds only in-frame ones; the method was immunoSEQ multiplex PCR. Of about 50,000 clones listed, about 92% are singletons. The specimen comprised CD4+ or CD8+ T cells sorted from blood, sampled in a trial of the OX40 agonist ivuxolimab. All receptors come from an adult with an advanced solid tumor such as melanoma, head and neck, liver or kidney cancer.

The chain combines TRBV9 with TRBJ1-2; D perhaps matches TRBD1 (6 bases). This CDR3 comprises 17 residues. Germline values: CDR1 SGDLS, CDR2 YYNGEE. Trimming removed 2 bases at V and 4 bases at J, with 21 bases between. As DNA, the CDR3 is TGTGCCAGCAGCGTGTCAGGGGACATGAATGGAGGCTATGGCTACACCTTC. It translates to CASSVSGDMNGGYGYTF.

The chain links TRBV7-6 to TRBJ2-1; D is unresolved. Germline V gene data show CDR1 as SGHVS and CDR2 as FNYEAQ. V lost 5 bases and J lost 7, with 12 bases in between. The CDR3 length is 13 residues. The CDR3 is CASSLGSENEQFF. CDR3 DNA: TGTGCCAGCAGCCTAGGGTCCGAAAATGAGCAGTTCTTC.

V and J are TRBV4-1 and TRBJ1-1; no clear D. V lost 1 base, J lost 1 base, and 10 bases lay in between. The CDR3 sequence is 15 residues long. The germline V gene has CDR1 MGHRA and CDR2 YSYEKL. CDR3 DNA: TGCGCCAGCAGCCAAGGGGAACGGGGGAACACTGAAGCTTTCTTT. It is translated as CASSQGERGNTEAFF.

J is TRBJ2-7 and V is TRBV5-4; 8 bases align to TRBD1. The germline V gene has CDR1 SGHNT and CDR2 YYREEE (reference sequence). The CDR3 runs 14 residues. V lost 3 bases to trimming and J lost 5 bases; unmatched junction nucleotides: 7. CDR3 region: CASSSSDRGNEQYF. The CDR3 nucleotides read TGTGCCAGCAGCTCGAGCGACAGGGGTAACGAGCAGTACTTC.

The chain has TRBV4-1 and TRBJ1-1; D unclear. V lost 0 bases to trimming and J lost 6 bases, with 20 bases between them. Germline CDR1 reads MGHRA; CDR2 reads YSYEKL. The length of the CDR3 is 17 residues. This chain's CDR3 is CASSQESYAGADSEAFF. The CDR3 DNA follows: TGCGCCAGCAGCCAAGAATCATATGCAGGAGCCGATTCTGAAGCTTTCTTT.

The rearrangement links TRBV9 to TRBJ1-1; D ambiguous. Germline-derived CDR1 and CDR2 are SGDLS and YYNGEE. This CDR3 region has 13 residues. Between the trimmed V and J ends, which lost 2 bases and 1 base, there was a span of 6 bases. The CDR3 region is CASSVSGNTEAFF. CDR3 nucleotides: TGTGCCAGCAGCGTTTCAGGGAACACTGAAGCTTTCTTT. Full variable domain (missing parts from reference TRBV9 and TRBJ1-1): DSGVTQTPKHLITATGQRVTLRCSPRSGDLSVYWYQQSLDQGLQFLIQYYNGEERAKGNILERFSAQQFPDLHSELNLSSLELGDSALYFCASSVSGNTEAFFGQGTRLTVV.

This chain uses TRBV7-3 with TRBJ2-7, with D perhaps matching TRBD1 (6 bases). Trimming removed 5 bases at V and 4 bases at J, with 27 bases between. The CDR3 loop spans 18 amino acids. Germline CDR1 reads SGHTA; CDR2 reads FQGTGA. The CDR3 DNA reads as TGTGCCAGCAGCGTGCGAAGGCGACCGACAGGCTGTGTTTACGAGCAGTACTTC. Translated: CASSVRRRPTGCVYEQYF.

The sample holds one count of this clone. V usage is TRBV27 and J usage is TRBJ1-5, with D maybe TRBD1 (5 bases). The CDR3 is 15 residues long. The V end lost 4 bases, the J end lost 2 bases, and 12 bases lay between the germline ends. Germline loops: CDR1 MNHEY, CDR2 SMNVEV (reference sequence). This CDR3 is CASSWRGFGNQPQHF. CDR3 DNA sequence: TGTGCCAGCAGTTGGCGGGGGTTCGGCAATCAGCCCCAGCATTTT.